This T cell receptor beta chain was recorded in a study of cytomegalovirus exposure and HLA in healthy donors. Use of 60 Vbeta and 13 Jbeta primers characterized the PCR. The data were produced by immunoSEQ multiplex PCR, yet TCRdb's version contains in-frame clones alone and is incomplete. In the table there are under 200,000 clones, around 79% of which are singletons. Germline V gene sequence: CDR1 WSHSY, CDR2 SAAADI. The CDR3 is 14 residues long. Trimming cost V 5 bases and J 4 bases, with 14 bases left between them. The sequenced sample consisted of PBMCs. V usage is TRBV10-2 and J usage is TRBJ1-2, with a weak D call TRBD1 (5 bases). This receptor was obtained from a male donor in good health and CMV-seropositive. This CDR3 is CASSQGWSAYGYTF. The DNA for the CDR3 is TGCGCCAGCAGTCAGGGTTGGTCCGCCTATGGCTACACCTTC.